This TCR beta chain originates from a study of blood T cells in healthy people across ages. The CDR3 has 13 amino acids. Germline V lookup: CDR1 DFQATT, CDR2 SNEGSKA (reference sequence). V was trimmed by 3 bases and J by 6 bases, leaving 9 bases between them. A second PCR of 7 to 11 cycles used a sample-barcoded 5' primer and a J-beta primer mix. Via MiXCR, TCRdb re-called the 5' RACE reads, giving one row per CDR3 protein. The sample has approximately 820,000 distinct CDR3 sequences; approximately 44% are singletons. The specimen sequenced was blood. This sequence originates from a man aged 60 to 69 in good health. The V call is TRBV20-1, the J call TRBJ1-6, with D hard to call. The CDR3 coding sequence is TGCAGTGCTAGTCCCTCTACTAATTCACCCCTCCACTTT. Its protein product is CSASPSTNSPLHF.